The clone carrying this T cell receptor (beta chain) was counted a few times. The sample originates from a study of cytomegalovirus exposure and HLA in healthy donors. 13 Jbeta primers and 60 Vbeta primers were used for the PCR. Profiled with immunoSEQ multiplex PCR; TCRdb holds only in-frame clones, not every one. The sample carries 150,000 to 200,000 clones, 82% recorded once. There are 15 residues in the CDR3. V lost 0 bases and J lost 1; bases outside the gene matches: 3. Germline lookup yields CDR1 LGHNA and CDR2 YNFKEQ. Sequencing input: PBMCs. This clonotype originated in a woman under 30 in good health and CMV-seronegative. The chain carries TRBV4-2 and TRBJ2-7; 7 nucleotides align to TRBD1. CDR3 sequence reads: CASSQEGTESYEQYF. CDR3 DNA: TGTGCCAGCAGCCAAGAAGGGACAGAATCCTACGAGCAGTACTTC.